This TCR beta chain appears in the sequencing data of a study of T cell responses to AZD1222 COVID-19 vaccine. There are 14 residues in the CDR3. CDR1 is MDHEN and CDR2 is SYDVKM in the germline V gene. The germline V and J ends were trimmed by 1 base and 1 base, with 4 bases remaining between them. Profiled with immunoSEQ multiplex PCR; TCRdb holds only in-frame clones, not every one. Of about 120,000 clones listed, less than 90% were seen once; the top ten hold 7.5%. For this clone: What it recognizes is unknown.

Whole-study findings and limits: Most donors were white British and more were female, and clonal diversity was possibly underestimated. Baseline serostatus was positive in only a handful of AZD1222 recipients.

The specimen was peripheral blood, collected on day 0 of AZD1222 vaccination. The receptor comes from an adult in good health. The chain is built from TRBV28 and TRBJ2-2, with D unresolved. The CDR3 region has the DNA TGTGCCAGCAGTTTATCTCGGAACACCGGGGAGCTGTTTTTT. This gives the protein CASSLSRNTGELFF.